These 27 T cell receptor beta chains share one sample of origin, sequenced in a study of T cell responses to AZD1222 COVID-19 vaccine. This table comes from immunoSEQ multiplex PCR, and its TCRdb copy is limited to in-frame clones, with some not included. The table has 83,000 or so clones, about nine tenths seen once. Specimen: peripheral blood, collected 28 days after the second AZD1222 dose. These receptors were taken from an adult who received the AZD1222 COVID-19 vaccine.

The rearrangement joins TRBV28 to TRBJ1-2; 10 nucleotides line up with TRBD1. The CDR3 loop spans 15 amino acids. Losses at the gene ends were 6 bases for V and 1 base for J; bases not matched to a gene: 5. The germline CDR1 and CDR2 sequences are MDHEN and SYDVKM. CDR3 nucleotides: TGTGCCAGCAGGCCCCGGGACAGGGGTAACTATGGCTACACCTTC. It encodes CASRPRDRGNYGYTF.

V usage is TRBV2 and J usage is TRBJ2-7; D unresolved. CDR1 is SNHLY and CDR2 is FYNNEI in the germline V gene. Trimming removed 4 bases at V and 3 bases at J, with 4 bases between. CDR3 length: 11 residues. The CDR3 loop reads CASSGDYEQYF. The CDR3 bases are TGTGCCAGCAGTGGGGACTACGAGCAGTACTTC.

This rearrangement joins TRBV5-6 to TRBJ2-1; D is perhaps TRBD2 (5 bases). CDR1 is SGHDT and CDR2 is YYEEEE in the germline V gene. Deletions cut 9 bases from V and 0 bases from J, with 13 bases between. The CDR3 sequence is 14 residues long. The CDR3 sequence: CATQVGISYNEQFF. The CDR3 DNA follows: TGTGCCACCCAAGTCGGGATCTCCTACAATGAGCAGTTCTTC.

V and J are TRBV2 and TRBJ1-5, with unresolved D. Germline assignment: CDR1 SNHLY and CDR2 FYNNEI. V lost 4 bases, J lost 0 bases, and 7 bases lay in between. The CDR3 loop spans 14 amino acids. The CDR3 sequence is CASSGPSSNQPQHF. The CDR3 coding sequence is TGTGCCAGCAGTGGGCCAAGTAGCAATCAGCCCCAGCATTTT. Based on the CDR3 plus reference TRBV2 and TRBJ1-5, the full variable domain is EPEVTQTPSHQVTQMGQEVILRCVPISNHLYFYWYRQILGQKVEFLVSFYNNEISEKSEIFDDQFSVERPDGSNFTLKIRSTKLEDSAMYFCASSGPSSNQPQHFGDGTRLSIL.

This clone came up once. The V gene is TRBV14, the J gene TRBJ1-1; D is ambiguous. Germline V lookup: CDR1 SGHDN, CDR2 FVKESK. This CDR3 has 13 amino acids. V gave up 2 bases and J gave up 8 bases, with 12 bases separating them. DNA for the CDR3: TGTGCCAGCAGCCAACGCGGAAGACCCGAAGCTTTCTTT. Amino acid sequence: CASSQRGRPEAFF.

The chain recombines TRBV6-2 or TRBV6-3 with TRBJ1-5, with 7 bases that match TRBD1. Per the germline V gene, CDR1 is MNHEY and CDR2 is SVGEGT. The CDR3 loop spans 18 amino acids. Trimming at V came to 2 bases and at J to 0 bases, leaving 10 bases not matched to a gene. The CDR3 nucleotides are TGTGCCAGCAGTTACCGGGACAGCGCACGTTATAGCAATCAGCCCCAGCATTTT. This sequence encodes CASSYRDSARYSNQPQHF.

This clone was observed once. J is TRBJ2-1 and V is TRBV9; the D gene is possibly TRBD1 (6 bases). Germline-derived CDR1 and CDR2 are SGDLS and YYNGEE. Deletions cut 0 bases from V and 8 bases from J, with 18 bases between. The CDR3 sequence is 16 residues long. Written as DNA, the CDR3 is TGTGCCAGCAGCGTAGGTCCCTACCTTAAGGGGGATGAGCAGTTCTTC. Translated, it gives CASSVGPYLKGDEQFF.

This sequence joins TRBV4-1 and TRBJ1-2; 8 bases line up with TRBD1. This CDR3 region has 15 residues. Per germline, CDR1 MGHRA and CDR2 YSYEKL. V was pared by 4 bases and J by 1 base, with 5 bases of the junction left unmatched. The CDR3: CASSPYGTGNYGYTF. The CDR3, as DNA: TGCGCCAGCAGCCCTTACGGGACAGGTAACTATGGCTACACCTTC.

This clone was seen just once. The chain links TRBV6-7 to TRBJ1-1, with D perhaps TRBD1 (5 bases). TRBV6-7 is sorted into the ORF group, with uncertain function. V gave up 2 bases and J gave up 0 bases, with 16 bases separating them. The CDR3 runs to 17 residues. In DNA form, the CDR3 reads TGTGCCAGCAGTTACCCAGGACTGGAGGGGATGAACACTGAAGCTTTCTTT. Translated, it gives CASSYPGLEGMNTEAFF.

This clone appeared a single time. The chain combines TRBV5-8 with TRBJ1-1; the match to TRBD1 covers 8 bases. Germline assignment: CDR1 SGHTS and CDR2 YDEGEE. The CDR3 consists of 16 residues. Trimming took 2 bases from V and 2 from J; bases not matched to a gene: 8. The DNA of the CDR3 is TGTGCCAGCAGCTTCCACAGGGGGTCAAAAAACACTGAAGCTTTCTTT. This sequence encodes CASSFHRGSKNTEAFF.

The J gene is TRBJ2-5, the V gene TRBV7-9; the D gene is possibly TRBD1 (5 bases). The V gene's germline CDR1 is SEHNR and CDR2 FQNEAQ (reference sequence). Trimming removed 5 bases at V and 4 bases at J, with 5 bases between. The CDR3 consists of 11 residues. The CDR3 spells CASSDRETQYF. The CDR3 DNA reads TGTGCCAGCAGCGACAGAGAGACCCAGTACTTC.

J is TRBJ1-1 and V is TRBV25-1; D is ambiguous. The CDR3 loop spans 14 amino acids. V was cut by 4 bases and J by 4 bases, with 13 bases left in between. Germline V CDR1 and CDR2: MGHDK, SYGVNS. The CDR3 DNA sequence: TGTGCCAGCAGTGGGCCAGGTGGTAGCACTGAAGCTTTCTTT. Amino acids: CASSGPGGSTEAFF.

The chain carries TRBV3-1 (or the pseudogene TRBV3-2) and TRBJ2-7, with 7 bases fitting TRBD2. J gave up 3 bases and V 4 bases, and 12 bases lay outside the gene matches. Germline values: CDR1 LGHDT, CDR2 YNNKEL (reference sequence). The CDR3 consists of 16 residues. The CDR3: CASSPEWSGDYYEQYF. In nucleotides, the CDR3 is TGTGCCAGCAGCCCTGAGTGGTCGGGGGACTACTACGAGCAGTACTTC.

The J gene is TRBJ2-7, the V gene TRBV6-2 or TRBV6-3, with 14 bases matching TRBD2. Germline V lookup: CDR1 MNHEY, CDR2 SVGEGT. Trimming took 4 bases from V and 0 from J; bases not matched to a gene: 2. The CDR3 loop spans 16 amino acids. The CDR3 DNA reads as TGTGCCAGCAGTTGGACTAGCGGGAGGAGCTCCTACGAGCAGTACTTC. Translating it yields CASSWTSGRSSYEQYF.

The chain employs TRBV7-8 and TRBJ2-7, with D hard to call. With 2 bases removed from V and 3 bases from J, the gap between germline ends came to 5 bases. The CDR3 runs 12 residues. The germline gives CDR1 SGHVS, CDR2 FQNEAQ. The CDR3 here is CASSLKDYEQYF. In DNA, the CDR3 is TGTGCCAGCAGCTTAAAAGACTACGAGCAGTACTTC.

This clone was seen once. The chain uses TRBV2 and TRBJ2-7, with D tentatively TRBD1 (5 bases). Germline CDR1 reads SNHLY; CDR2 reads FYNNEI. The CDR3 runs to 14 residues. V was trimmed by 2 bases and J by 3 bases, leaving 11 bases between them. The CDR3, as DNA: TGTGCCAGCAGTGAACAGGGTGTCCTCTACGAGCAGTACTTC. Translated: CASSEQGVLYEQYF.

The chain links TRBV27 to TRBJ2-7, with D uncertain. Trimming removed 8 bases from V and 0 bases from J, with 8 bases in between. Germline values: CDR1 MNHEY, CDR2 SMNVEV (reference sequence). The CDR3 has 12 amino acids. The CDR3 is CASPKNSYEQYF. CDR3 sequence (DNA): TGTGCCAGCCCCAAGAACTCCTACGAGCAGTACTTC.

The chain has TRBV11-1 and TRBJ2-5; D remains ambiguous. The V and J ends lost 3 bases and 7 bases respectively, with 12 bases between them. From germline, CDR1 is SGHAT and CDR2 FQDESV (reference sequence). The CDR3 loop spans 13 amino acids. CDR3 region: CASSFKHDGTQYF. CDR3 nucleotides: TGTGCCAGCAGCTTTAAACACGACGGGACCCAGTACTTC. The whole variable domain, remainder taken from reference TRBV11-1 and TRBJ2-5, is EAEVAQSPRYKITEKSQAVAFWCDPISGHATLYWYRQILGQGPELLVQFQDESVVDDSQLPKDRFSAERLKGVDSTLKIQPAELGDSAMYLCASSFKHDGTQYFGPGTRLLVL.

The rearrangement links TRBV27 to TRBJ2-1, with 11 positions matching TRBD1. This CDR3 is built from 16 residues. V shed 2 bases, J shed 2 bases, and the junction held 2 bases outside the gene matches. Per germline, CDR1 MNHEY and CDR2 SMNVEV (reference sequence). The CDR3 DNA reads as TGTGCCAGCAGTTTAGGGACAGGGGGGGCCTACAATGAGCAGTTCTTC. Its protein is CASSLGTGGAYNEQFF.

The rearrangement joins TRBV7-2 to TRBJ2-5; D may be TRBD1 or TRBD2 (5 bases each). From germline, CDR1 is SGHTA and CDR2 FQGNSA. The germline V and J ends were trimmed by 5 bases and 4 bases, with 14 bases remaining between them. The CDR3 sequence is 14 residues long. The CDR3 nucleotides are TGTGCCAGCAGCAAGGGACCCGGAGCAGAGACCCAGTACTTC. As protein: CASSKGPGAETQYF.

The J gene is TRBJ2-2, the V gene TRBV4-1; D unclear. Germline lookup yields CDR1 MGHRA and CDR2 YSYEKL. With 8 bases removed from V and 5 bases from J, the gap between germline ends came to 15 bases. This CDR3 contains 14 residues. The CDR3 region is CASGGVRKTGELFF. CDR3 DNA: TGCGCCAGCGGTGGCGTTCGAAAGACCGGGGAGCTGTTTTTT.

This chain links TRBV5-1 with TRBJ2-2, with D perhaps TRBD2 (6 bases). The V and J ends lost 1 base and 4 bases respectively, with 17 bases between them. The CDR3 runs to 17 residues. CDR1 and CDR2 (germline): SGHRS, YFSETQ. The CDR3 region has the DNA TGCGCCAGCAGCTTGACCTCTAGCGCAAGGAGCACCGGGGAGCTGTTTTTT. Its translation is CASSLTSSARSTGELFF.

CDR3 region: CASSPSGSGYNEQFF. The DNA for the CDR3 is TGCGCCAGCAGCCCGAGCGGGAGTGGGTACAATGAGCAGTTCTTC. V is TRBV4-3 and J is TRBJ2-1, with 8 positions matching TRBD2. The germline CDR1 and CDR2 sequences are LGHNA and YSLEER. This CDR3 region has 15 residues. V shed 4 bases and J 4 bases; nucleotides not matched to a gene: 6.

The chain uses TRBV4-2 and TRBJ1-4; D perhaps matches TRBD1 (6 bases). Germline CDR1 is LGHNA and CDR2 is YNFKEQ. This CDR3 spans 18 amino acids. V was clipped by 6 bases and J by 0 bases, with 20 bases between them. CDR3 nucleotide sequence: TGTGCCAGCAGTCCTTCACAGGGATCGCGGGCAACTAATGAAAAACTGTTTTTT. Its translation: CASSPSQGSRATNEKLFF.

The J gene is TRBJ1-1, the V gene TRBV12-5; maybe TRBD1 (6 bases). The CDR3 spans 15 residues. Germline assignment: CDR1 LGHNT and CDR2 FRNRAP. V lost 4 bases, J lost 0 bases, and 12 bases lay in between. The CDR3 region is CASGSNRALNTEAFF. CDR3 coding DNA: TGTGCTAGTGGTTCGAACAGGGCCTTGAACACTGAAGCTTTCTTT.

This sequence joins TRBV4-1 and TRBJ2-3, with 8 nucleotides matching TRBD2. Germline V gene data show CDR1 as MGHRA and CDR2 as YSYEKL. J was trimmed by 3 bases and V by 0 bases; bases with no gene match: 8. The CDR3 loop spans 17 amino acids. CDR3 sequence (DNA): TGCGCCAGCAGCCAAGAAGCCCTAGCGGGTGGTACAGATACGCAGTATTTT. This translates into CASSQEALAGGTDTQYF.

V gene TRBV18 combines with J gene TRBJ2-1; no clear D gene. This CDR3 has 13 amino acids. The V gene lost 3 bases and the J gene lost 7 bases, with 10 bases spanning the gap. Germline V gene lookup returns CDR1 KGHSH and CDR2 LQKENI. As DNA, the CDR3 is TGTGCCAGCTCACCGAGTCTGGCAAATGAGCAGTTCTTC. This translates into CASSPSLANEQFF.